The 13 T cell receptor beta chains listed next were all sequenced from one sample in a study of OX40 agonist ivuxolimab in advanced cancers. Profiled with immunoSEQ multiplex PCR; TCRdb holds only in-frame clones, not every one. The top ten clones hold about 6% of a sample with around 74,000 clones, 80% to 90% of them seen once. The sample here was CD4+ or CD8+ T cells sorted from blood, taken in a trial of the OX40 agonist ivuxolimab. These receptor sequences come from an adult with an advanced solid tumor such as melanoma, head and neck, liver or kidney cancer.

The genes are TRBV19 and TRBJ2-2; unclear D gene. Between the trimmed V and J ends, which lost 3 bases and 0 bases, there was a span of 14 bases. The germline V gene has CDR1 LNHDA and CDR2 SQIVND (reference sequence). The CDR3 has 17 residues. The CDR3 sequence is CASSMVFGRTNTGELFF. As DNA, the CDR3 is TGTGCCAGTAGTATGGTTTTCGGAAGGACGAACACCGGGGAGCTGTTTTTT.

This chain uses TRBV4-1 with TRBJ2-7; 9 nucleotides align to TRBD2. V was pared by 11 bases and J by 2 bases, with 10 bases of the junction left unmatched. The germline V gene has CDR1 MGHRA and CDR2 YSYEKL. The CDR3 covers 14 residues. The CDR3, as DNA: TGCGCCGTTGCTAGCGGGATCCTCACCTACGAGCAGTACTTC. Its translation: CAVASGILTYEQYF.

V usage is TRBV7-2 and J usage is TRBJ2-5, with TRBD2 matching 8 bases. With the DNA end fitting TRBJ2-7 better, the J assignment may be wrong. The germline CDR1 and CDR2 sequences are SGHTA and FQGNSA. CDR3 size: 15 residues. The CDR3, as DNA: TGTGCCAGCAGCTTAGACGCGGGGGGCGGGTACGAGCAGTACTTC. Encoded protein: CASSLDAGGGYEQYF.

The chain links TRBV5-1 to TRBJ1-1; 9 nucleotides line up with TRBD1. This CDR3 is built from 14 residues. Trimming removed 2 bases from V and 6 bases from J; junction bases left unmatched: 5. The germline CDR1 and CDR2 sequences are SGHRS and YFSETQ. CDR3 in DNA: TGCGCCAGCAGCTTCGGGACAGGGCGTGCTGAAGCTTTCTTT. It is translated as CASSFGTGRAEAFF.

The chain employs TRBV7-8 and TRBJ1-4, with no clear D. V lost 5 bases to trimming and J lost 4 bases, with 11 bases between them. The CDR3 runs to 14 residues. Germline CDR1 SGHVS, CDR2 FQNEAQ. Written as DNA, the CDR3 is TGTGCCAGCAGCCTGGGAGGAATTAATGAAAAACTGTTTTTT. Translated, it gives CASSLGGINEKLFF.

The CDR3 DNA reads as TGTGCCAGCAGCTCCAGCGGGGTGGGCTCCTACGAGCAGTACTTC. This gives the protein CASSSSGVGSYEQYF. The chain couples TRBV7-2 to TRBJ2-5; 7 bases match TRBD2. The J call is uncertain, as TRBJ2-7 better fits the DNA end. The CDR3 extends over 15 amino acids. The germline V gene has CDR1 SGHTA and CDR2 FQGNSA.

This clone was seen a single time. The rearrangement uses TRBV4-2 and TRBJ1-2, with TRBD1 matching over 11 bases. The CDR3 consists of 16 residues. V lost 6 bases and J lost 3; bases outside the gene matches: 9. CDR1 and CDR2 from the germline V gene are LGHNA and YNFKEQ. This CDR3 is CASRRDRGSRHYGYTF. In DNA, the CDR3 is TGTGCCAGCAGACGGGACAGGGGGAGCAGACACTATGGCTACACCTTC.

The rearrangement joins TRBV5-6 to TRBJ1-2; D remains unclear. The germline V gene has CDR1 SGHDT and CDR2 YYEEEE. The length of the CDR3 is 13 residues. The V end was cut by 7 bases, the J end by 8 bases, with 18 bases between. The DNA for the CDR3 is TGTGCCAGCGGACCACCGCTTTATGTCGGCTACACCTTC. Its protein is CASGPPLYVGYTF.

The V gene is TRBV7-2, the J gene TRBJ2-7; 14 bases fit TRBD2. The germline V gene encodes CDR1 SGHTA and CDR2 FQGNSA. The CDR3 has 19 amino acids. The junction had 8 bases not matched to a gene; V was cut back by 1 base and J by 0 bases. The DNA of the CDR3 is TGTGCCAGCAGCTTAGGAGGGGGACTAGCGGGGGCGTTCTCCTACGAGCAGTACTTC. Encoded protein: CASSLGGGLAGAFSYEQYF. The variable domain in full, with the rest retrieved from reference TRBV7-2 and TRBJ2-7, is GAGVSQSPSNKVTEKGKDVELRCDPISGHTALYWYRQSLGQGLEFLIYFQGNSAPDKSGLPSDRFSAERTGGSVSTLTIQRTQQEDSAVYLCASSLGGGLAGAFSYEQYFGPGTRLTVT.

This clone was picked up one time. CDR3 loop: CATSENTEAFF. The DNA of the CDR3 is TGTGCCACAAGCGAAAACACTGAAGCTTTCTTT. The rearrangement links TRBV19 to TRBJ1-1; D gene unclear. Looked up from germline, CDR1 is LNHDA and CDR2 is SQIVND (reference sequence). The germline V and J ends were trimmed by 10 bases and 2 bases, with 8 bases remaining between them. This CDR3 spans 11 amino acids.

The chain links TRBV19 to TRBJ2-2, with a possible D match to TRBD2 (6 bases). CDR3 length: 15 amino acids. Germline assignment: CDR1 LNHDA and CDR2 SQIVND (reference sequence). V lost 7 bases, J lost 3 bases, and 15 bases lay in between. CDR3 coding DNA: TGTGCCAGTAACCACGAGCGGGTTCACACCGGGGAGCTGTTTTTT. Translating gives CASNHERVHTGELFF.

This clone was seen just once. This chain connects TRBV2 to TRBJ1-6; no reliable D call. Germline CDR1 is SNHLY and CDR2 is FYNNEI. The CDR3 is made up of 14 amino acids. The V gene lost 7 bases and the J gene lost 7 bases, with 14 bases spanning the gap. The CDR3 reads CASKEGASNSPLHF. In DNA, the CDR3 is TGTGCCAGCAAAGAGGGAGCCAGCAATTCACCCCTCCACTTT.

CDR3 nucleotides: TGTGCCAGCAGTGTATTTAGCGGGGGAACCGGGGAGCTGTTTTTT. The encoded protein is CASSVFSGGTGELFF. This sequence joins TRBV2 and TRBJ2-2; TRBD2 matches 9 bases. The CDR3 is 15 residues long. J gave up 5 bases and V 4 bases, and 5 bases lay outside the gene matches. Germline CDR1 reads SNHLY; CDR2 reads FYNNEI.